The 26 T cell receptor beta chains below all came from one sample that was sequenced in a study of blood T cell repertoires in COVID-19. The assay was immunoSEQ multiplex PCR, and TCRdb's table has in-frame clones only and misses some. The data show roughly 110,000 clones, roughly 84% seen once. Sequencing input: peripheral blood. These receptors were obtained from a human donor in a cohort sampled during active COVID-19.

The DNA of the CDR3 is TGTGCCACCGGAGCGGGGAAACGTTCTAGCACAGATACGCAGTATTTT. Protein product: CATGAGKRSSTDTQYF. The rearrangement links TRBV10-3 to TRBJ2-3; 7 bases fit TRBD2. From germline, CDR1 is ENHRY and CDR2 SYGVKD. The J segment lost 0 bases and the V segment lost 10 bases, leaving 13 bases of the junction unmatched. The CDR3 has 16 residues.

The chain combines TRBV19 with TRBJ2-1; TRBD2 is a possible D gene (6 bases). Between the trimmed V and J ends, which lost 5 bases and 4 bases, there was a span of 21 bases. The CDR3 extends over 17 amino acids. Germline V gene sequence: CDR1 LNHDA, CDR2 SQIVND (reference sequence). The CDR3 region is CASSEGLARASYNEQFF. The CDR3 coding sequence is TGTGCCAGTAGTGAAGGTCTAGCGCGTGCTTCTTACAATGAGCAGTTCTTC.

The chain has TRBV2 and TRBJ2-7; 7 bases line up with TRBD1. The CDR3 contains 14 residues. Trimming took 10 bases from V and 0 from J; bases not matched to a gene: 9. Germline V gene lookup returns CDR1 SNHLY and CDR2 FYNNEI. The DNA of the CDR3 is TGTGCCAACAGCGAGGGGGCGCTCTCCTACGAGCAGTACGTC. Translated: CANSEGALSYEQYV.

The table lists this clone with a few counts. This chain uses TRBV12-5 with TRBJ2-3, with 10 bases identical to TRBD1. After removal of 0 bases from V and 4 bases from J, the junction contained 4 bases not matched to a gene. CDR1 is LGHNT and CDR2 is FRNRAP in the germline V gene. The CDR3 spans 16 residues. The CDR3 DNA reads as TGTGCTAGTGGTTTGGTAGGGACAGGGGTGCCAGATACGCAGTATTTT. Encoded protein: CASGLVGTGVPDTQYF. Looking up the rest from reference TRBV12-5 and TRBJ2-3 gives the full variable domain: DARVTQTPRHKVTEMGQEVTMRCQPILGHNTVFWYRQTMMQGLELLAYFRNRAPLDDSGMPKDRFSAEMPDATLATLKIQPSEPRDSAVYFCASGLVGTGVPDTQYFGPGTRLTVL.

The chain uses TRBV5-5 and TRBJ2-7, with a tentative D call TRBD1 (5 bases). The CDR3 is 13 amino acids. Germline CDR1 is SGHKS and CDR2 is YYEKEE (reference sequence). V shed 1 base and J shed 5 bases, with 10 bases lying between them. The CDR3 loop reads CASSLIVRDEQYV. CDR3 sequence (DNA): TGTGCCAGCAGCTTGATAGTCAGGGACGAGCAGTACGTC.

This chain links TRBV21-1 with TRBJ1-3; the DNA was not used to check the table's D call, TRBD1. TRBV21-1 is described as a pseudogene. This CDR3 contains 15 residues. CDR3 nucleotides: TGTGCCAGCAGCAAAGAGTCCAGGGCTGGAAACACCATATATTTT. As protein: CASSKESRAGNTIYF.

In this sample, this clone turned up a few times. V gene TRBV7-9 combines with J gene TRBJ1-2, with 11 bases matching TRBD1. Trimming removed 3 bases from V and 5 bases from J; junction bases left unmatched: 5. The CDR3 spans 15 residues. The V gene's germline CDR1 is SEHNR and CDR2 FQNEAQ (reference sequence). This chain's CDR3 is CASSFGQGAGYGYTF. CDR3 DNA sequence: TGTGCCAGCAGCTTTGGACAGGGGGCAGGGTATGGCTACACCTTC.

This rearrangement joins TRBV3-1 (or the pseudogene TRBV3-2) to TRBJ1-2, with D possibly TRBD1 on 6 matching bases. V was pared by 4 bases and J by 4 bases, with 13 bases between. This CDR3 is built from 14 residues. Per germline, CDR1 LGHDT and CDR2 YNNKEL (reference sequence). Here the CDR3 reads CASSPGGAAYGYTF. The CDR3 coding sequence is TGTGCCAGCAGCCCGGGGGGGGCGGCCTATGGCTACACCTTC.

The rearrangement joins TRBV24-1 to TRBJ2-1, with 9 bases fitting TRBD2. Germline loops: CDR1 KGHDR, CDR2 SFDVKD. V was pared by 2 bases and J by 0 bases, with 7 bases of the junction left unmatched. CDR3 length: 18 amino acids. In nucleotides, the CDR3 is TGTGCCACCAGTGATTCCGGGACTAGCTCCGTCTCCTACAATGAGCAGTTCTTC. Residues: CATSDSGTSSVSYNEQFF.

The chain links TRBV2 to TRBJ2-2; 9 nucleotides align to TRBD2. Germline values: CDR1 SNHLY, CDR2 FYNNEI. This CDR3 has 16 residues. V shed 5 bases, J shed 0 bases, and the junction held 4 bases outside the gene matches. CDR3: CASSRLAAANTGELFF. The CDR3 nucleotides are TGTGCCAGCAGTAGACTAGCGGCCGCGAACACCGGGGAGCTGTTTTTT.

The chain has TRBV27 and TRBJ1-5, with 9 bases identical to TRBD1. Unmatched junction bases numbered 7, after V lost 3 bases and J lost 7 bases. CDR1 and CDR2 (germline): MNHEY, SMNVEV (reference sequence). This CDR3 contains 15 residues. In DNA form, the CDR3 reads TGTGCCAGCAGTTTTCGGGGACAGGGTGGACAGCCCCAGCATTTT. This codes for CASSFRGQGGQPQHF.

The chain joins TRBV7-2 to TRBJ2-3, with 12 bases fitting TRBD1. Germline trimming cut 5 bases from V and 4 bases from J; bases unmatched to any gene: 4. The CDR3 consists of 15 residues. The germline V gene has CDR1 SGHTA and CDR2 FQGNSA. CDR3 residues: CASSTGQGAADTQYF. CDR3 DNA: TGTGCCAGCAGCACGGGACAGGGGGCAGCAGATACGCAGTATTTT.

The rearrangement joins TRBV4-1 to TRBJ1-2; D is ambiguous. The V gene's germline CDR1 is MGHRA and CDR2 YSYEKL. This CDR3 is 15 amino acids long. V dropped 1 base and J dropped 8 bases, with 17 bases sitting between them. CDR3 nucleotides: TGCGCCAGCAGCCAAGTCTTACTTGAGTCTTGGGGCTACACCTTC. As protein: CASSQVLLESWGYTF.

V gene TRBV27 combines with J gene TRBJ1-2; 7 bases align to TRBD1. The CDR3 loop spans 15 amino acids. V trimming: 0 bases; J trimming: 5 bases; junction bases outside the gene matches: 6. Germline assignment: CDR1 MNHEY and CDR2 SMNVEV (reference sequence). The CDR3 nucleotides are TGTGCCAGCAGTTTATCGTTCGACAGGGAGTATGGCTACACCTTC. Translated: CASSLSFDREYGYTF.

The chain links TRBV5-1 to TRBJ1-1, with a tentative D call TRBD1 (6 bases). V was cut by 0 bases and J by 6 bases, with 12 bases left in between. There are 14 residues in the CDR3. Germline CDR1 SGHRS, CDR2 YFSETQ. The CDR3: CASSLVQGGAEAFF. CDR3 in DNA: TGCGCCAGCAGCTTGGTACAGGGTGGCGCTGAAGCTTTCTTT.

The chain carries TRBV9 and TRBJ2-1, with D perhaps TRBD1 (5 bases). The length of the CDR3 is 15 residues. Trimming took off 4 bases at V and 5 bases at J, with 16 bases between the two ends. Germline lookup yields CDR1 SGDLS and CDR2 YYNGEE. CDR3 in DNA: TGTGCCAGCAGCCCCGCGTGGGGCGTTAACAATGAGCAGTTCTTC. It specifies CASSPAWGVNNEQFF. Full variable domain (missing parts from reference TRBV9 and TRBJ2-1): DSGVTQTPKHLITATGQRVTLRCSPRSGDLSVYWYQQSLDQGLQFLIQYYNGEERAKGNILERFSAQQFPDLHSELNLSSLELGDSALYFCASSPAWGVNNEQFFGPGTRLTVL.

About this clone: This sample includes further DNA sequences coding for the same CDR3. The chain joins TRBV12-3 or TRBV12-4 to TRBJ2-1, with a possible D match to TRBD2 (5 bases). The CDR3 covers 12 residues. Deletions cut 5 bases from V and 4 bases from J, with 6 bases between. In DNA, the CDR3 is TGTGCCAGCAGTCGGGGATACAATGAGCAGTTCTTC. Its translation: CASSRGYNEQFF.

The sample holds one count of this clone. This chain connects TRBV28 to TRBJ2-7; D is undetermined. Germline V gene sequence: CDR1 MDHEN, CDR2 SYDVKM. Between the trimmed V and J ends, which lost 3 bases and 0 bases, there was a span of 6 bases. CDR3 length: 13 amino acids. CDR3 region: CASSFSSSYEQYF. The CDR3 region has the DNA TGTGCCAGCAGTTTCTCCAGCTCCTACGAGCAGTACTTC.

This clone has just a few counts. The chain employs TRBV9 and TRBJ2-1, with a weak D call TRBD2 (6 bases). V was shortened by 0 bases and J by 3 bases, with 10 bases between the two germline ends. This CDR3 is 15 amino acids long. CDR1 is SGDLS, CDR2 YYNGEE, per germline. The CDR3: CASSVGGVIYNEQFF. For the CDR3, the DNA is TGTGCCAGCAGCGTAGGGGGGGTCATCTACAATGAGCAGTTCTTC.

This sequence joins TRBV7-3 and TRBJ2-1; 8 positions agree with TRBD1. V shed 5 bases and J 0 bases; nucleotides not matched to a gene: 3. From germline, CDR1 is SGHTA and CDR2 FQGTGA. The CDR3 consists of 15 residues. The CDR3 DNA reads TGTGCCAGCAGCCCACAGGGGGGCTCCTACAATGAGCAGTTCTTC. Translated: CASSPQGGSYNEQFF.

The J gene is TRBJ2-2, the V gene TRBV7-8; 8 nucleotides align to TRBD2. There are 16 residues in the CDR3. Germline CDR1 and CDR2: SGHVS and FQNEAQ. With 3 bases clipped from V and 2 bases from J, the junction kept 5 bases outside the gene matches. The CDR3 here is CASSFSGAGNTGELFF. For the CDR3, the DNA is TGTGCCAGCAGCTTTAGCGGGGCGGGAAACACCGGGGAGCTGTTTTTT.

This clone was counted a single time. CDR3 in DNA: TGTGCCAGCAGTTTGCAAAGTCACAGGGCGCGCAATCAGCCCCAGCATTTT. It is translated as CASSLQSHRARNQPQHF. The chain combines TRBV28 with TRBJ1-5; D might be TRBD1 (6 bases). Germline V gives CDR1 MDHEN, CDR2 SYDVKM. This CDR3 is 17 amino acids long. With 3 bases removed from V and 2 bases from J, the gap between germline ends came to 17 bases.

This chain connects TRBV30 to TRBJ2-3; TRBD2 aligns across 8 bases. V lost 2 bases, J lost 2 bases, and 3 bases stayed unmatched. The length of the CDR3 is 14 residues. The germline V gene has CDR1 GTSNPN and CDR2 SVGIG (reference sequence). CDR3 region: CAWSISGTTDTQYF. As DNA, the CDR3 is TGTGCCTGGAGTATTAGCGGGACCACAGATACGCAGTATTTT.

This chain joins TRBV4-2 and TRBJ2-1; TRBD2 aligns across 9 bases. The CDR3 totals 18 residues. The V segment lost 4 bases and the J segment 3 bases; nucleotides outside the gene matches: 13. The germline V gene encodes CDR1 LGHNA and CDR2 YNFKEQ. The CDR3 DNA sequence: TGTGCCAGCAGCCGCGGGGTAGCGGGAGAGCGGAGCTACAATGAGCAGTTCTTC. It yields the protein CASSRGVAGERSYNEQFF.

There are a few counts of this clone. This sequence joins TRBV29-1 and TRBJ2-2; TRBD2 is a possible D gene (6 bases). The CDR3 runs to 13 residues. V was shortened by 5 bases and J by 6 bases, with 13 bases between the two germline ends. Germline V CDR1 and CDR2: SQVTM, ANQGSEA. CDR3 bases: TGCAGCGTTTCAGGGACTCGGTCCGGGGAGCTGTTTTTT. Translation gives CSVSGTRSGELFF.

This clone was counted a single time. The J gene is TRBJ2-5, the V gene TRBV19; 14 positions agree with TRBD2. CDR3 length equals 16 residues. V lost 9 bases and J lost 3; bases outside the gene matches: 9. CDR1 is LNHDA, CDR2 SQIVND, per germline (reference sequence). The CDR3 region has the DNA TGTGCCAGAGGGGTTAGACTAGCGGGAGGGGAAGAGACCCAGTACTTC. It encodes CARGVRLAGGEETQYF. The entire variable domain, with the rest obtained from reference TRBV19 and TRBJ2-5, is as follows: DGGITQSPKYLFRKEGQNVTLSCEQNLNHDAMYWYRQDPGQGLRLIYYSQIVNDFQKGDIAEGYSVSREKKESFPLTVTSAQKNPTAFYLCARGVRLAGGEETQYFGPGTRLLVL.